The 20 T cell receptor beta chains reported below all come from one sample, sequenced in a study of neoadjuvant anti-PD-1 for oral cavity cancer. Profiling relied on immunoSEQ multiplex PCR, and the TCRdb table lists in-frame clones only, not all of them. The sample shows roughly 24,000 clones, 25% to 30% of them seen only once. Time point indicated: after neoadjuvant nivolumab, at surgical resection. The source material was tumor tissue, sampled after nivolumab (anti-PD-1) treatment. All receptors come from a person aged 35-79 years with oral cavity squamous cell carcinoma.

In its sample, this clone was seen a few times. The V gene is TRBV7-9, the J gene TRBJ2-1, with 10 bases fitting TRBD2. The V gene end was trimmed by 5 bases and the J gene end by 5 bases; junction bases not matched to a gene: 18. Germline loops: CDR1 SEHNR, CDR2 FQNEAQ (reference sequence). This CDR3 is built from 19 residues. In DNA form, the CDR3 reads TGTGCCAGCAGCACTCGGGCGAGCGGGGGGGAAACCAGAAACAATGAGCAGTTCTTC. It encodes CASSTRASGGETRNNEQFF.

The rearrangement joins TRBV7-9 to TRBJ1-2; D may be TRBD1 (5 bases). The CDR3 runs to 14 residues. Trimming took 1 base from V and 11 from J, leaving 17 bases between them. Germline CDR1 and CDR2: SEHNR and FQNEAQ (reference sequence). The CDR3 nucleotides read TGTGCCAGCAGCTTAGGGCTCCGACAGCAAGAATACACCTTC. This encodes CASSLGLRQQEYTF.

In DNA form, the CDR3 reads TGTGCCAGCAGCTTAGGGACGCTTAATTCACCCCTCCACTTT. Protein sequence: CASSLGTLNSPLHF. This chain joins TRBV11-2 and TRBJ1-6; D gene uncertain. This CDR3 region has 14 residues. Trimming shortened V by 1 base and J by 6 bases, and 7 bases separated the two germline ends. The germline gives CDR1 SGHAT, CDR2 FQNNGV.

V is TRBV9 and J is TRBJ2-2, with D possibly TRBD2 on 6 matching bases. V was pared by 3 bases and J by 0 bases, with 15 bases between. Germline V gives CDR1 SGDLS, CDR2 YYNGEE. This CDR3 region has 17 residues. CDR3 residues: CASSGSGRWTNTGELFF. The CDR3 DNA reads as TGTGCCAGCAGCGGTAGCGGCCGTTGGACGAACACCGGGGAGCTGTTTTTT.

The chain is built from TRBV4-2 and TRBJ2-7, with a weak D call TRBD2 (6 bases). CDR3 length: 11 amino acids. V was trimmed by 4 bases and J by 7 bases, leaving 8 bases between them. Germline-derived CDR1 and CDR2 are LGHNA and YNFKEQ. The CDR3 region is CASSRGREQYF. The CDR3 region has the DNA TGTGCCAGCAGCCGGGGGAGGGAGCAGTACTTC.

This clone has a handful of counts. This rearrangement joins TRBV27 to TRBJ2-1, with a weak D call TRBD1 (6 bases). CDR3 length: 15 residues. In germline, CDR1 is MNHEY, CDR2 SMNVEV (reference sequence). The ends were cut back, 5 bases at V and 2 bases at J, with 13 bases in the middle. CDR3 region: CASSRDRIAYNEQFF. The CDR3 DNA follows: TGTGCCAGCAGTCGCGACAGGATTGCCTACAATGAGCAGTTCTTC.

The CDR3 DNA follows: TGTGCCAGCAGCTCGAGGACACCAGCGATTAAACCCTACGAGCAGTACTTC. It specifies CASSSRTPAIKPYEQYF. The rearrangement links TRBV7-8 to TRBJ2-7, with a tentative D call TRBD1 (5 bases). Germline V gene lookup returns CDR1 SGHVS and CDR2 FQNEAQ. This CDR3 contains 17 residues. The V end lost 4 bases, the J end lost 2 bases, and 21 bases lay between the germline ends.

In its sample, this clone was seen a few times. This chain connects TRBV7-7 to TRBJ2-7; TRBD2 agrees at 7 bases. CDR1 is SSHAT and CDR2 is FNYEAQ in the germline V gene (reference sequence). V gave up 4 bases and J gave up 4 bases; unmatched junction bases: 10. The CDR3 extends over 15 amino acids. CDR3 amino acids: CASSSYGRTKYEQYF. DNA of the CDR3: TGTGCCAGCAGCTCTTACGGGAGGACAAAATACGAGCAGTACTTC.

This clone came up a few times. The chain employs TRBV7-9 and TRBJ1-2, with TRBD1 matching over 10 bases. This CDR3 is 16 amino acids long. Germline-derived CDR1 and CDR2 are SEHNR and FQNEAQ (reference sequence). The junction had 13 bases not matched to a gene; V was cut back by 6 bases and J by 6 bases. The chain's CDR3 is CASSQTYDRGLHGYTF. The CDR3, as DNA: TGTGCCAGCAGTCAAACATACGACAGGGGGCTCCATGGCTACACCTTC.

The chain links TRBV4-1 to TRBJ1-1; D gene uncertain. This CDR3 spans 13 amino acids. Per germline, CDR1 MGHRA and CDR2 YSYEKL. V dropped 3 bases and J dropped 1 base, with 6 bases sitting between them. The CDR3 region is CASSHSSNTEAFF. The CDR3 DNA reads TGCGCCAGCAGCCATTCGTCGAACACTGAAGCTTTCTTT.

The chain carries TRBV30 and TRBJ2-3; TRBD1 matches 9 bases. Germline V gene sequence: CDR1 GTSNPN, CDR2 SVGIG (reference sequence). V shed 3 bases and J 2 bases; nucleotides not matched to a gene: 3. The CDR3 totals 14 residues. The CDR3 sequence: CAWRGTGFTDTQYF. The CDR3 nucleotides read TGTGCCTGGAGGGGGACAGGGTTCACAGATACGCAGTATTTT.

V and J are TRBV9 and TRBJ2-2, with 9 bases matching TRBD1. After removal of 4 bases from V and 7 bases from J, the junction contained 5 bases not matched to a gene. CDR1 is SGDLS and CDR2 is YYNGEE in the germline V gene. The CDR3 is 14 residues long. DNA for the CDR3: TGTGCCAGCAGCACAACAGGGGGCCACGGGGAGCTGTTTTTT. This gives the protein CASSTTGGHGELFF.

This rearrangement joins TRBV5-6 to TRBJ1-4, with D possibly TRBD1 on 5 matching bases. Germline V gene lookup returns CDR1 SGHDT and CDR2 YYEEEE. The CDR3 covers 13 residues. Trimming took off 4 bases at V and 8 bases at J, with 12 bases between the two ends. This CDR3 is CASSRRGSEKLFF. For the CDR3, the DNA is TGTGCCAGCAGCCGAAGGGGTAGCGAAAAACTGTTTTTT.

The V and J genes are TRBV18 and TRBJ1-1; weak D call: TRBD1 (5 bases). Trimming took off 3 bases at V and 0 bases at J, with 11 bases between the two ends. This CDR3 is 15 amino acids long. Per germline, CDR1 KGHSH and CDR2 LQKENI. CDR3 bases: TGTGCCAGCTCACCGAGGACACTCATGAACACTGAAGCTTTCTTT. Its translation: CASSPRTLMNTEAFF.

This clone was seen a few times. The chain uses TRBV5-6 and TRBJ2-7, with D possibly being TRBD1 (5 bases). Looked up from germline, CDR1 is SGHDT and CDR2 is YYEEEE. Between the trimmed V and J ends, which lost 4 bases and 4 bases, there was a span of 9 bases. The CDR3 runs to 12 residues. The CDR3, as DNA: TGTGCCAGCAGCCTGACAGAGTACGAGCAGTACTTC. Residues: CASSLTEYEQYF.

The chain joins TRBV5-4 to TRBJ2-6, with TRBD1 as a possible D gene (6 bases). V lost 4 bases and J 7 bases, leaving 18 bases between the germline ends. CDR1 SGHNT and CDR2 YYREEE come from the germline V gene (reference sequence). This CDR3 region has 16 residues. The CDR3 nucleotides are TGTGCCAGCAGCCGAACCGCGGACAGAGCAGCCAACGTCCTGACTTTC. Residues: CASSRTADRAANVLTF.

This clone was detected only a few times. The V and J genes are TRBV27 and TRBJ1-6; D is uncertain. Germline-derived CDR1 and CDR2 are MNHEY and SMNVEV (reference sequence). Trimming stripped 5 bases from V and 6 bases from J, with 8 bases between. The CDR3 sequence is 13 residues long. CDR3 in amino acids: CASSVRFNSPLHF. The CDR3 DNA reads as TGTGCCAGCAGTGTCCGGTTTAATTCACCCCTCCACTTT.

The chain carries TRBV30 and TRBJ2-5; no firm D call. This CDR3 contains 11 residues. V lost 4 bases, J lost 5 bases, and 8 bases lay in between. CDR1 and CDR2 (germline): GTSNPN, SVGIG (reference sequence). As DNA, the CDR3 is TGTGCCTGGATACGTAGCGAGACCCAGTACTTC. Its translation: CAWIRSETQYF.

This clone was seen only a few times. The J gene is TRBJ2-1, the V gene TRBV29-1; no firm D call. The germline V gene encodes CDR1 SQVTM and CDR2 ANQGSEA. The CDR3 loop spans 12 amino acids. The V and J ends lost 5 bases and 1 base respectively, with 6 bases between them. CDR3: CSVSESYNEQFF. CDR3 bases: TGCAGCGTTTCTGAATCCTACAATGAGCAGTTCTTC.

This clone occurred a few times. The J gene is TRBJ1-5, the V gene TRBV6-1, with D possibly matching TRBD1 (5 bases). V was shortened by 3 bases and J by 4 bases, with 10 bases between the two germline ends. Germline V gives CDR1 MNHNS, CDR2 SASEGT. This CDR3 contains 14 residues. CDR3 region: CASSDIGGNQPQHF. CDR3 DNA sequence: TGTGCCAGCAGTGACATTGGGGGTAATCAGCCCCAGCATTTT.